This T cell receptor (beta chain) emerged from a study of tumor-infiltrating lymphocytes in primary liver carcinoma. Notes on the study in general: Between tumor regions, pairs overlapped more than tumor-adjacent and tumor-blood pairs did. It was in tumors, not blood, that the top-250-clone fraction was significantly higher (p = 0.039).

Both RNA and DNA were isolated together from about 21-30 mg of bulk tissue that had not been sorted. With respect to this clonotype: Its antigen is currently unknown.

With around 490 ng total RNA as template and a constant-region primer, TCR beta cDNA was made. ARM-PCR was slightly modified, and three nested multiplex PCR rounds with it gave rise to the TCR beta libraries. Via MiXCR, TCRdb re-called the multiplex PCR reads, giving one row per CDR3 protein. The sample records 95,000 to 150,000 distinct CDR3 sequences, around 65% being singletons. The source material was tumor-adjacent normal liver tissue. The TCR originated in a woman aged 55-75 years with primary liver carcinoma and hepatitis B virus infection.

CDR3 nucleotides: TGCGCCAGCGGCGTTGCACCGGGACTCCGAGGCACAGATACGCAGTATTTT. Its protein is CASGVAPGLRGTDTQYF. The V call is TRBV5-1, the J call TRBJ2-3; possibly TRBD2 for D (6 bases). The CDR3 covers 17 residues. The germline V gene has CDR1 SGHRS and CDR2 YFSETQ. V was cut by 7 bases and J by 1 base, with 22 bases left in between.